This T cell receptor beta chain is from a study of blood T cell repertoires in COVID-19. The overall study: Sample material is recorded as cDNA or gDNA derived from T cells, B-cell-depleted T cells, or PBMCs.

As processed by the authors: Amplification with reference gene primers provided the estimates of nucleated cell counts. Profiling relied on immunoSEQ multiplex PCR, and the TCRdb table lists in-frame clones only, not all of them. V, J and clone size derive from that table, while D and trimming were established from the DNA sequence. The sample contains approximately 200,000 clones, around 82% of which appear only once. With 6 bases clipped from V and 4 bases from J, the junction kept 7 bases outside the gene matches. This CDR3 is built from 14 residues. Germline loops: CDR1 SQVTM, CDR2 ANQGSEA. J is TRBJ2-7 and V is TRBV29-1; 12 bases fit TRBD2. The sequence came from a woman in her 30s who had recovered from COVID-19. The sample comprised peripheral blood. CDR3: CSVARLAGAYEQYF. As DNA, the CDR3 is TGCAGCGTCGCCCGACTAGCGGGAGCATACGAGCAGTACTTC.